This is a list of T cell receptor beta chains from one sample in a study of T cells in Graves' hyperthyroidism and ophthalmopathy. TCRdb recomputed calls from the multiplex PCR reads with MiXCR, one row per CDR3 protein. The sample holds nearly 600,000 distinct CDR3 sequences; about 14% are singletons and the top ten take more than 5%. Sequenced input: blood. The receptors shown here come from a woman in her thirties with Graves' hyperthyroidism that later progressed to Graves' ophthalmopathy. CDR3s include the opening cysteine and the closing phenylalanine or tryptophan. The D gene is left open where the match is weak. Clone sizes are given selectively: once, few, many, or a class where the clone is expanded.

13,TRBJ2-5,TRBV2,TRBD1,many,CASTSTGEETQYF,TGTGCCAGCACCTCGACAGGGGAAGAGACCCAGTACTTC
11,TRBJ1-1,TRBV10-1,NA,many,CASGDNTEAFF,TGCGCCAGCGGGGATAACACTGAAGCTTTCTTT
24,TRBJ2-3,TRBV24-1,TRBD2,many,CATSDPAGTSVGPLHVPRTDTQYF,TGTGCCACCAGTGATCCCGCCGGGACTAGCGTCGGCCCTCTTCATGTGCCCCGCACAGATACGCAGTATTTT
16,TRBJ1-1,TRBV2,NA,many,CASSESLPAGNTEAFF,TGTGCCAGCAGTGAGAGTCTTCCCGCAGGGAACACTGAAGCTTTCTTT
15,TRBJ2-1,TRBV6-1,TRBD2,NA,CASRGRGALFNEQFF,TGTGCCAGCAGAGGGAGGGGAGCCCTCTTCAATGAGCAGTTCTTC
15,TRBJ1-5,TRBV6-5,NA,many,CASSTSTALVQPQHF,NA
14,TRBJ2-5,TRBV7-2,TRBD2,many,CASSLSGIRETQYF,TGTGCCAGCAGCTTAAGCGGGATCAGGGAGACCCAGTACTTC
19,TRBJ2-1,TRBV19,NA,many,CASSMIGIVAPTGHNEQFF,TGTGCCAGTAGTATGATAGGGATAGTCGCCCCGACCGGTCACAATGAGCAGTTCTTC
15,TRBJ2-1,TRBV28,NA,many,CASSFEENSYNEQFF,TGTGCCAGCAGTTTTGAGGAGAACTCCTACAATGAGCAGTTCTTC
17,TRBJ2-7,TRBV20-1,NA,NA,CSAREDPGSSEAYEQYF,TGCAGTGCTAGAGAAGACCCCGGCTCTTCCGAGGCCTACGAGCAGTACTTC
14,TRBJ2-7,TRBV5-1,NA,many,CASSLADSTYEQYF,TGCGCCAGCAGCTTGGCGGACAGTACCTACGAGCAGTACTTC
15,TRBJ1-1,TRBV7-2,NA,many,CASSLAVVGGTEAFF,TGTGCCAGCAGCTTAGCAGTCGTGGGAGGAACTGAAGCTTTCTTT
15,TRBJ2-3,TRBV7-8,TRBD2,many,CASSLVLAGPDTQYF,TGTGCCAGCAGCTTAGTGCTAGCGGGCCCAGATACGCAGTATTTT
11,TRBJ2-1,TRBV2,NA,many,CASSDHNEQFF,TGTGCCAGCAGTGACCACAATGAGCAGTTCTTC
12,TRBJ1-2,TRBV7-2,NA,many,CASSIRLGGYTF,TGTGCCAGCAGCATCAGGTTGGGTGGCTACACCTTC
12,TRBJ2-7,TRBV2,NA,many,CASSEIAHEQYF,TGTGCCAGCAGTGAAATAGCCCACGAGCAGTACTTC
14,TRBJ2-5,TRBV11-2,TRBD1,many,CASATGGYLETQYF,TGTGCCAGCGCTACAGGGGGCTACCTGGAGACCCAGTACTTC
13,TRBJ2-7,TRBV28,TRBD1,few,CATRTGGSYEQYF,TGTGCCACCCGGACAGGGGGCTCCTACGAGCAGTACTTC
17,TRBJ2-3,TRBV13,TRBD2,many,CASSSHHSGRVPDTQYF,TGTGCCAGCAGCTCCCACCATAGCGGGAGGGTCCCAGATACGCAGTATTTT
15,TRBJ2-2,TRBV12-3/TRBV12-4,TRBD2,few,CASSFLAGAFGELFF,TGTGCCAGCAGTTTTCTAGCGGGAGCCTTCGGGGAGCTGTTTTTT